Listed below are T cell receptor beta chains from one sample, sequenced in a study of T cell responses to AZD1222 COVID-19 vaccine. Sequenced by immunoSEQ multiplex PCR; TCRdb stores in-frame clones only, minus some. The data hold approximately 140,000 clones, with 92% observed a single time. The sequenced sample was peripheral blood, obtained 28 days after the second AZD1222 dose. All receptors come from an adult who received the AZD1222 COVID-19 vaccine. Both conserved end residues are part of each CDR3. The order of the fields is clone size, J gene, D gene, V gene, CDR3 DNA, CDR3 protein. The D gene is left open where the match is weak. The listing skips clone size in some rows; elsewhere it reads once, few, many or a size class.

clone_size: NA; j_call: TRBJ2-7; d_call: NA; v_call: TRBV28; cdr3_nt: TGTGCCAGCAGTCTGACGGGCTACGAGCAGTACTTC; cdr3_aa: CASSLTGYEQYF
clone_size: NA; j_call: TRBJ2-5; d_call: NA; v_call: TRBV7-2; cdr3_nt: TGTGCCAGCAGCTTAGGGATGGCGCAAGAGACCCAGTACTTC; cdr3_aa: CASSLGMAQETQYF
clone_size: NA; j_call: TRBJ1-5; d_call: NA; v_call: TRBV23-1; cdr3_nt: TGCGCCAGCAGTCAATTCGGGTCCCAGGGGAATCAGCCCCAGCATTTT; cdr3_aa: CASSQFGSQGNQPQHF
clone_size: NA; j_call: TRBJ1-1; d_call: NA; v_call: TRBV2; cdr3_nt: TGTGCCAGCAGTGAACCCCTACAGGGTGGGGACACTGAAGCTTTCTTT; cdr3_aa: CASSEPLQGGDTEAFF
clone_size: NA; j_call: TRBJ2-3; d_call: NA; v_call: TRBV2; cdr3_nt: TGTGCCAGCAGATCCCGAGGAGGGGATACGCAGTATTTT; cdr3_aa: CASRSRGGDTQYF
clone_size: few; j_call: TRBJ1-2; d_call: NA; v_call: TRBV28; cdr3_nt: TGTGCCAGCACCCCCCCCGAGGGGAAAGTCTATGGCTACACCTTC; cdr3_aa: CASTPPEGKVYGYTF
clone_size: NA; j_call: TRBJ1-3; d_call: NA; v_call: TRBV6-5; cdr3_nt: TGTGCCAGCAGCCAACCCCTCGGAAACACCATATATTTT; cdr3_aa: CASSQPLGNTIYF
clone_size: NA; j_call: TRBJ2-7; d_call: TRBD1; v_call: TRBV19; cdr3_nt: TGTGCCAGTAGTCAGACCCGGGACAGGGTCTACGAGCAGTACTTC; cdr3_aa: CASSQTRDRVYEQYF
clone_size: NA; j_call: TRBJ1-1; d_call: NA; v_call: TRBV7-2; cdr3_nt: TGTGCCAGCAGCCCTCGGGCAGGTAACACTGAAGCTTTCTTT; cdr3_aa: CASSPRAGNTEAFF
clone_size: NA; j_call: TRBJ1-2; d_call: NA; v_call: TRBV6-2/TRBV6-3; cdr3_nt: TGTGCCAGCAGCCGACAGTATGGCTACACCTTC; cdr3_aa: CASSRQYGYTF
clone_size: NA; j_call: TRBJ2-7; d_call: NA; v_call: TRBV5-4; cdr3_nt: TGTGCCAGCAGTCAACGGAGGGCGGACGTATACGAGCAGTACTTC; cdr3_aa: CASSQRRADVYEQYF
clone_size: NA; j_call: TRBJ1-4; d_call: NA; v_call: TRBV6-6; cdr3_nt: TGTGCCAGCAGATTCACCGGGACGGAGAATGAAAAACTGTTTTTT; cdr3_aa: CASRFTGTENEKLFF
clone_size: NA; j_call: TRBJ2-7; d_call: TRBD1; v_call: TRBV9; cdr3_nt: TGTGCCAGCAGCCAAACGACAGGGTCGGAGCAGTACTTC; cdr3_aa: CASSQTTGSEQYF
clone_size: NA; j_call: TRBJ1-4; d_call: TRBD1; v_call: TRBV9; cdr3_nt: TGTGCCAGCAGCCCAGGGGGCGTGAGGGAAAAACTGTTTTTT; cdr3_aa: CASSPGGVREKLFF
clone_size: NA; j_call: TRBJ2-5; d_call: TRBD2; v_call: TRBV5-1; cdr3_nt: TGCGCCAGCAGCTTGTTAAGCGGGGGTAACCAAGAGACCCAGTACTTC; cdr3_aa: CASSLLSGGNQETQYF
clone_size: NA; j_call: TRBJ2-2; d_call: TRBD2; v_call: TRBV7-3; cdr3_nt: TGTGCCAGCAGCTTGAATAGCGGGACTAACACCGGGGAGCTGTTTTTT; cdr3_aa: CASSLNSGTNTGELFF
clone_size: NA; j_call: TRBJ1-2; d_call: NA; v_call: TRBV6-5; cdr3_nt: TGTGCCAGCAGTCGCCTGGGGGGGCATGGCTACACCTTC; cdr3_aa: CASSRLGGHGYTF
clone_size: NA; j_call: TRBJ1-1; d_call: NA; v_call: TRBV6-2/TRBV6-3; cdr3_nt: TGTGCCAGCAGTTACGCCATGAACACTGAAGCTTTCTTT; cdr3_aa: CASSYAMNTEAFF
clone_size: NA; j_call: TRBJ2-7; d_call: NA; v_call: TRBV5-5; cdr3_nt: TGTGCCAGCAGCTTACTCAACGACAGGAGGTTCTCCTACGAGCAGTACTTC; cdr3_aa: CASSLLNDRRFSYEQYF
clone_size: NA; j_call: TRBJ2-7; d_call: NA; v_call: TRBV10-1; cdr3_nt: TGCGCCAGCAGTGAGTCTCGAATTCGTGAGGGGTTGGACGAGCAGTACTTC; cdr3_aa: CASSESRIREGLDEQYF
clone_size: NA; j_call: TRBJ2-2; d_call: NA; v_call: TRBV4-3; cdr3_nt: TGCGCCAGCAGCGACGGGGGACCACTCACCGGGGAGCTGTTTTTT; cdr3_aa: CASSDGGPLTGELFF
clone_size: few; j_call: TRBJ1-1; d_call: NA; v_call: TRBV28; cdr3_nt: TGTGCCAGCAGTGTTGGAGGCGGAACTACTGAAGCTTTCTTT; cdr3_aa: CASSVGGGTTEAFF
clone_size: NA; j_call: TRBJ2-3; d_call: TRBD1; v_call: TRBV5-1; cdr3_nt: TGCGCCAGCAGCTTGGACCCCGGGACAGTCACAGATACGCAGTATTTT; cdr3_aa: CASSLDPGTVTDTQYF
clone_size: once; j_call: TRBJ1-1; d_call: TRBD1; v_call: TRBV27; cdr3_nt: TGTGCCAGCAGTCCTCTCTCTGGACAGGGGGCTCGTGAAGCTTTCTTT; cdr3_aa: CASSPLSGQGAREAFF
clone_size: NA; j_call: TRBJ1-5; d_call: TRBD1; v_call: TRBV19; cdr3_nt: TGTGCCAGTAGTAGCCGACAGGGACGCAATCAGCCCCAGCATTTT; cdr3_aa: CASSSRQGRNQPQHF
clone_size: NA; j_call: TRBJ2-6; d_call: NA; v_call: TRBV29-1; cdr3_nt: TGCAGCGTTGAGCGGGGCAGCGTCCTGACTTTC; cdr3_aa: CSVERGSVLTF
clone_size: NA; j_call: TRBJ2-7; d_call: NA; v_call: TRBV14; cdr3_nt: TGTGCCAGCAGCCAGACCCTCCTTCGGGGCTACGAGCAGTACTTC; cdr3_aa: CASSQTLLRGYEQYF